This TCR beta chain was captured in a study of beta chain features in type 1 diabetes. Study as a whole: When patients were set against healthy donors, age, gender and cell yields were similar.

This CDR3 has 14 amino acids. V dropped 0 bases and J dropped 2 bases, with 7 bases sitting between them. Germline V gives CDR1 SGHRS, CDR2 YFSETQ. All of the isolated RNA was reverse transcribed, so expressed TCRB transcripts were sequenced. Sequenced by immunoSEQ multiplex PCR; TCRdb stores in-frame clones only, minus some. The sample contains under 300,000 clones, about 25% of which appear only once. Notes on this clone: The same CDR3 arises from other DNA sequences in this sample as well.

The specimen sequenced was central memory CD4+ T cells from blood. The chain uses TRBV5-1 and TRBJ2-3, with D hard to call. The TCR was taken from a man aged 25-40 years in good health. The CDR3 DNA reads as TGCGCCAGCAGCTTGGCCGGACCCACAGATACGCAGTATTTT. Amino acid sequence: CASSLAGPTDTQYF.